The 20 T cell receptor beta chains reported below all come from one sample, sequenced in a study of regulatory T cells in long-lasting Graves disease. Time point here: newly diagnosed GD, antithyroid drugs for less than 3 months. PBMCs provided the RNA from which the TCR library was made. Libraries of TCR beta came from iRepertoire HTBI primers plus Arm-PCR of CDR3 regions. TCRdb reanalysed the multiplex PCR reads using MiXCR and keeps one entry per CDR3 protein. Of around 450,000 distinct CDR3 sequences listed, 15% to 20% are singletons. This same sample was also part of a study on T cells in Graves' hyperthyroidism and ophthalmopathy.

The specimen comprised peripheral blood mononuclear cells (PBMCs), sampled at new diagnosis, from a patient treated with antithyroid drugs. These receptors all stem from a man in his forties with Graves disease.

The J gene is TRBJ2-2, the V gene TRBV14, with D hard to call. Trimming shortened V by 4 bases and J by 4 bases, and 10 bases separated the two germline ends. The CDR3 extends over 14 amino acids. Germline V lookup: CDR1 SGHDN, CDR2 FVKESK. CDR3 sequence: CASSRPTRTGELFF. DNA of the CDR3: TGTGCCAGCAGCCGACCCACTCGCACCGGGGAGCTGTTTTTT.

This clonotype was recorded many times. V is TRBV7-9 and J is TRBJ1-5, with a tentative D call TRBD1 (6 bases). The CDR3 runs 15 residues. Looked up from germline, CDR1 is SEHNR and CDR2 is FQNEAQ (reference sequence). Trimming stripped 5 bases from V and 1 base from J, with 12 bases between. CDR3 region: CASSNGGLSNQPQHF. In DNA, the CDR3 is TGTGCCAGCAGCAACGGGGGGCTAAGCAATCAGCCCCAGCATTTT.

This clonotype was seen ten or more times. Here the CDR3 reads CAWSVASWQETQYF. CDR3 DNA sequence: TGTGCCTGGAGTGTAGCTAGCTGGCAAGAGACCCAGTACTTC. V and J are TRBV30 and TRBJ2-5; D is possibly TRBD2 (5 bases). Per the germline V gene, CDR1 is GTSNPN and CDR2 is SVGIG (reference sequence). The CDR3 length is 14 residues. V was shortened by 0 bases and J by 2 bases, with 10 bases between the two germline ends. Full variable domain (outside the CDR3, taken from reference TRBV30 and TRBJ2-5): SQTIHQWPATLVQPVGSPLSLECTVEGTSNPNLYWYRQAAGRGLQLLFYSVGIGQISSEVPQNLSASRPQDRQFILSSKKLLLSDSGFYLCAWSVASWQETQYFGPGTRLLVL.

This clonotype was observed a few times. A much larger clone is a single base away; this may be a read error. This chain uses TRBV3-1 with TRBJ2-5, with 8 bases fitting TRBD1. The V segment lost 3 bases and the J segment 2 bases; nucleotides outside the gene matches: 5. Per germline, CDR1 LGHDT and CDR2 YNNKEL (reference sequence). The CDR3 covers 15 residues. CDR3 loop: CASSQSGTGQETQYF. The DNA of the CDR3 is TGTGCCAGCAGCCAGTCCGGGACAGGTCAAGAGACCCAGTACTTC.

This clonotype came up many times. The gene calls are TRBV10-3 and TRBJ2-3; D remains ambiguous. V lost 6 bases, J lost 0 bases, and 13 bases lay in between. Germline V gene sequence: CDR1 ENHRY, CDR2 SYGVKD. This CDR3 is 15 amino acids long. The CDR3 spells CAISARIASTDTQYF. The CDR3 DNA reads as TGTGCCATCAGCGCTCGGATCGCTAGCACAGATACGCAGTATTTT.

This clonotype appeared once. A much larger clone sits a single nucleotide away, making a read error possible. The rearrangement links TRBV24-1 to TRBJ2-1; D may be TRBD1 (6 bases). The germline V gene encodes CDR1 KGHDR and CDR2 SFDVKD. This CDR3 has 13 residues. The CDR3 spells CAARGQVNNEQFF. CDR3 bases: TGTGCCGCCAGGGGCCAGGTAAACAATGAGCAGTTCTTC.

In this sample, this clonotype turned up many times. J is TRBJ2-3 and V is TRBV20-1; no clear D gene. V was cut by 4 bases and J by 7 bases, with 6 bases left in between. This CDR3 is 10 amino acids long. Germline V gives CDR1 DFQATT, CDR2 SNEGSKA (reference sequence). CDR3 sequence reads: CSAIVNTQYF. Written as DNA, the CDR3 is TGCAGTGCTATAGTGAATACGCAGTATTTT.

The table lists this clonotype with many counts. The gene calls are TRBV6-1 and TRBJ2-2, with D perhaps given as TRBD1 or TRBD2 (6 bases each). Trimming took off 7 bases at V and 3 bases at J, with 21 bases between the two ends. The CDR3 consists of 17 residues. Germline-derived CDR1 and CDR2 are MNHNS and SASEGT. As DNA, the CDR3 is TGTGCCAGCACTCCCCGGGGGCCGGCTGGTCACACCGGGGAGCTGTTTTTT. Amino acid sequence: CASTPRGPAGHTGELFF.

This chain joins TRBV6-1 and TRBJ1-3, with 7 bases that match TRBD1. The V gene's germline CDR1 is MNHNS and CDR2 SASEGT. The CDR3 extends over 15 amino acids. V lost 8 bases and J lost 0; bases outside the gene matches: 7. The CDR3 reads CASGAGGVSGNTIYF. As DNA, the CDR3 is TGTGCCAGCGGGGCAGGGGGGGTCTCTGGAAACACCATATATTTT.

Ten or more counts support this clonotype. V usage is TRBV28 and J usage is TRBJ1-4; D might be TRBD1 (6 bases). Germline-derived CDR1 and CDR2 are MDHEN and SYDVKM. Trimming took off 1 base at V and 3 bases at J, with 6 bases between the two ends. CDR3 size: 14 residues. The CDR3 sequence: CASSLSGANEKLFF. In nucleotides, the CDR3 is TGTGCCAGCAGTTTATCAGGGGCTAATGAAAAACTGTTTTTT.

This clonotype was detected ten times or more. This rearrangement joins TRBV28 to TRBJ2-1; possible D gene TRBD1, 6 bases. There are 17 residues in the CDR3. CDR1 and CDR2 from the germline V gene are MDHEN and SYDVKM. V lost 7 bases and J lost 2, with 21 bases in between. The CDR3 protein is CASTSPLGDTPYNEQFF. The DNA for the CDR3 is TGTGCCAGCACCTCGCCGTTGGGGGACACCCCCTACAATGAGCAGTTCTTC.

This clonotype was detected a few times. The rearrangement joins TRBV20-1 to TRBJ2-7; 8 bases are shared with TRBD1. The V segment lost 6 bases and the J segment 2 bases; nucleotides outside the gene matches: 3. CDR3 length equals 12 residues. The germline CDR1 and CDR2 sequences are DFQATT and SNEGSKA (reference sequence). The CDR3 nucleotides are TGCAGTGCCACGGACAGGGCCTACGAGCAGTACTTC. Its translation: CSATDRAYEQYF.

Ten or more counts support this clonotype. This sequence joins TRBV2 and TRBJ2-1; D is uncertain. V lost 7 bases and J lost 0, with 13 bases in between. CDR3 length equals 15 residues. Germline V CDR1 and CDR2: SNHLY, FYNNEI. The CDR3 bases are TGTGCCAGCACCCAAGGAGTCCGCTCCTACAATGAGCAGTTCTTC. Translated: CASTQGVRSYNEQFF.

This clonotype was detected only a few times. CDR3 loop: CASSLGQFHETQYF. The CDR3 nucleotides read TGTGCCAGCAGCTTAGGGCAGTTTCATGAGACCCAGTACTTC. The chain carries TRBV7-9 and TRBJ2-5; no firm D call. Germline V gives CDR1 SEHNR, CDR2 FQNEAQ (reference sequence). Deletions cut 1 base from V and 5 bases from J, with 11 bases between. The CDR3 totals 14 residues. Looking up the rest from reference TRBV7-9 and TRBJ2-5 gives the full variable domain: DTGVSQNPRHKITKRGQNVTFRCDPISEHNRLYWYRQTLGQGPEFLTYFQNEAQLEKSRLLSDRFSAERPKGSFSTLEIQRTEQGDSAMYLCASSLGQFHETQYFGPGTRLLVL.

Many counts were recorded for this clonotype. This CDR3 reads CASSLRRRRELFF. The DNA for the CDR3 is TGTGCCAGCAGCTTACGGCGCCGCCGGGAGCTGTTTTTT. This chain joins TRBV11-3 and TRBJ2-2, with D unclear. The V and J ends lost 2 bases and 9 bases respectively, with 10 bases between them. CDR1 is SGHNT, CDR2 YENEEA, per germline. The CDR3 is 13 amino acids. The variable domain in full, completed from reference TRBV11-3 and TRBJ2-2, reads EAGVVQSPRYKIIEKKQPVAFWCNPISGHNTLYWYLQNLGQGPELLIRYENEEAVDDSQLPKDRFSAERLKGVDSTLKIQPAELGDSAVYLCASSLRRRRELFFGEGSRLTVL.

At least ten counts were recorded for this clonotype. This sequence joins TRBV12-5 and TRBJ1-1; D possibly corresponds to TRBD1 (6 bases). Germline values: CDR1 LGHNT, CDR2 FRNRAP. The CDR3 has 16 amino acids. Trimming removed 3 bases at V and 0 bases at J, with 14 bases between. CDR3 bases: TGTGCTAGTGGTTTCAACACGGGACAACTGAACACTGAAGCTTTCTTT. As protein: CASGFNTGQLNTEAFF.

This clonotype was picked up many times. The chain is built from TRBV28 and TRBJ2-2; possible D gene TRBD2, 6 bases. The CDR3 sequence is 16 residues long. V lost 6 bases and J lost 1, with 15 bases in between. Germline V gene data show CDR1 as MDHEN and CDR2 as SYDVKM. Here the CDR3 reads CASRKTGLRNTGELFF. The CDR3 nucleotides read TGTGCCAGCAGGAAAACAGGACTAAGGAACACCGGGGAGCTGTTTTTT.

This clonotype was recorded a few times. This rearrangement joins TRBV29-1 to TRBJ2-7; D ambiguous. Germline V gives CDR1 SQVTM, CDR2 ANQGSEA. CDR3 length: 11 amino acids. Trimming pared 5 bases from V and 7 bases from J, leaving 12 bases between. CDR3 residues: CSVPESWEQYF. DNA of the CDR3: TGCAGCGTTCCGGAGAGTTGGGAGCAGTACTTC.

Details on this clonotype: Just one base apart from a much larger clone, this may be a read error. V and J are TRBV28 and TRBJ2-7; the D gene is possibly TRBD1 (8 bases). Germline-derived CDR1 and CDR2 are MDHEN and SYDVKM. The CDR3 is 13 residues long. The CDR3 region is CASRPTGDYVQYF. The CDR3 nucleotides are TGTGCCAGCAGGCCGACAGGGGACTACGTGCAGTACTTC.

In its sample, this clonotype was seen many times. This chain links TRBV20-1 with TRBJ2-7; D remains ambiguous. V lost 5 bases to trimming and J lost 5 bases, with 10 bases between them. CDR3 length equals 11 residues. Per germline, CDR1 DFQATT and CDR2 SNEGSKA (reference sequence). The CDR3: CSAVLDDEQYF. The DNA of the CDR3 is TGCAGTGCTGTTCTAGATGACGAGCAGTACTTC.